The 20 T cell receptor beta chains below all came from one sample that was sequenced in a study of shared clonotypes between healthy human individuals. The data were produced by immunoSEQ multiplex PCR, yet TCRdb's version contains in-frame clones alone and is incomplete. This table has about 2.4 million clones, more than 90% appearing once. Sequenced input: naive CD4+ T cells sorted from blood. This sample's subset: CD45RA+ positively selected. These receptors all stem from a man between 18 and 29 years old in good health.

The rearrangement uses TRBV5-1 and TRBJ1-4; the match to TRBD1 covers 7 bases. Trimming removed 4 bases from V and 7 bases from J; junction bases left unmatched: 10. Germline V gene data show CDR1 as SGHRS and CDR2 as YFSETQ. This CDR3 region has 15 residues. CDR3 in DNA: TGCGCCAGCAGCGGTTGGACAGGTAGCGGTGAAAAACTGTTTTTT. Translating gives CASSGWTGSGEKLFF.

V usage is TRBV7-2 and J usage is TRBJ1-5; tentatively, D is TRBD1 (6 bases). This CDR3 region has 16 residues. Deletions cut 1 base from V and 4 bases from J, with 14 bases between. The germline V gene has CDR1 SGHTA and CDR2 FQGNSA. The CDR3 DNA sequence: TGTGCCAGCAGCTTAGAATCAGGACAGAAGAATCAGCCCCAGCATTTT. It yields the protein CASSLESGQKNQPQHF.

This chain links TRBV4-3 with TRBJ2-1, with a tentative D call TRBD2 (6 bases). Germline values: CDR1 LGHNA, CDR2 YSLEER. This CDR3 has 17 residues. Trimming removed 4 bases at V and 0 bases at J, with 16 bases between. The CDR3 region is CASSLYRTTSSYNEQFF. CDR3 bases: TGCGCCAGCAGCCTATACAGGACTACCAGCTCCTACAATGAGCAGTTCTTC.

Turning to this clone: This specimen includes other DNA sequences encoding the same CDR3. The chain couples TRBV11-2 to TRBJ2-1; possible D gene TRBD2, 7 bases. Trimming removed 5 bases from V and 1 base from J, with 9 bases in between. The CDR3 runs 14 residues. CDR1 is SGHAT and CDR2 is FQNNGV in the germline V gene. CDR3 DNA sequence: TGTGCCAGCAGCGAGGGGGGGTCCTACAATGAGCAGTTCTTC. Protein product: CASSEGGSYNEQFF.

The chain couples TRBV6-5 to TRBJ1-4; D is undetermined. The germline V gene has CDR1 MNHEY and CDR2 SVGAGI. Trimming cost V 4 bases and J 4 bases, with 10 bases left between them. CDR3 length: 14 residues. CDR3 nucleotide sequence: TGTGCCAGCAGTTTGGGAGCCTATAATGAAAAACTGTTTTTT. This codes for CASSLGAYNEKLFF.

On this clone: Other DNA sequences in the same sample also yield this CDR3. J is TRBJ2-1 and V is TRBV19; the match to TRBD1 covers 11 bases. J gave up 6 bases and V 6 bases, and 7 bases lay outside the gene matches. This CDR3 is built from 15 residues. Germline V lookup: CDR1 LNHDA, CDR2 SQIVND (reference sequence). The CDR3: CASSTPGQGANEQFF. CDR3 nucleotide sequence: TGTGCCAGTAGCACGCCCGGACAGGGGGCCAATGAGCAGTTCTTC.

CDR3 loop: CASRDRGETQYF. Here the CDR3 DNA reads TGTGCCAGCAGGGACAGGGGAGAGACCCAGTACTTC. The chain has TRBV6-5 and TRBJ2-5, with 9 bases that match TRBD1. The CDR3 is made up of 12 amino acids. V trimming: 6 bases; J trimming: 4 bases; junction bases outside the gene matches: 0. Germline V gene lookup returns CDR1 MNHEY and CDR2 SVGAGI.

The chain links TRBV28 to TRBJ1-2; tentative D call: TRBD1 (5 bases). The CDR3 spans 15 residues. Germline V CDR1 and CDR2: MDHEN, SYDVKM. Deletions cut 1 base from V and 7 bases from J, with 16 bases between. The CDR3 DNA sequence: TGTGCCAGCAGTTTATTAGCCCAGGGACTGGGTGGCTACACCTTC. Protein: CASSLLAQGLGGYTF.

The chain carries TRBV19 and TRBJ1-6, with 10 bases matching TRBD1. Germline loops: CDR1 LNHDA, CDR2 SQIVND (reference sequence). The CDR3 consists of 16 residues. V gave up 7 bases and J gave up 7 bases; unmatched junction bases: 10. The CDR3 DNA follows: TGTGCCAGTACCCCGACAGGGGGCAAGATAAATTCACCCCTCCACTTT. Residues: CASTPTGGKINSPLHF.

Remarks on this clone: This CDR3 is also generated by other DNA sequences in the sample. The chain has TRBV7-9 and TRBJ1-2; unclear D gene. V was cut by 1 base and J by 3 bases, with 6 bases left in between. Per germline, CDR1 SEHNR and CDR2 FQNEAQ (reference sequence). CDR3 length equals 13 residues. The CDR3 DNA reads TGTGCCAGCAGCTTAGGGGCCGACTATGGCTACACCTTC. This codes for CASSLGADYGYTF.

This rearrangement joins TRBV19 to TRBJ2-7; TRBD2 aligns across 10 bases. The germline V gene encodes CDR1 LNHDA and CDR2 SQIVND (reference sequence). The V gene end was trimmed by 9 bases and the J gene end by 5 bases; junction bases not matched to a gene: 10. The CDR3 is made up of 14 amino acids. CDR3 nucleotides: TGTGCCAGCGCCCAAGCGGGAGGGCAGCACGAGCAGTACTTC. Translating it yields CASAQAGGQHEQYF.

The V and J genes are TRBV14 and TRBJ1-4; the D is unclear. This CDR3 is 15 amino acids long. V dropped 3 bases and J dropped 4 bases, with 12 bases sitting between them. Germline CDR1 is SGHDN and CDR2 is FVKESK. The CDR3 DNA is TGTGCCAGCAGCCAGTCCGGCGGCAGTAATGAAAAACTGTTTTTT. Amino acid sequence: CASSQSGGSNEKLFF.

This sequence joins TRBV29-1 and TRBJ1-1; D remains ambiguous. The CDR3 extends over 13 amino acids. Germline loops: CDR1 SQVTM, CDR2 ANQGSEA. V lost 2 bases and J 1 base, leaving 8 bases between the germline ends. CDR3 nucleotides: TGCAGCGTTGAAAGGGATGAGAACACTGAAGCTTTCTTT. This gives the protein CSVERDENTEAFF.

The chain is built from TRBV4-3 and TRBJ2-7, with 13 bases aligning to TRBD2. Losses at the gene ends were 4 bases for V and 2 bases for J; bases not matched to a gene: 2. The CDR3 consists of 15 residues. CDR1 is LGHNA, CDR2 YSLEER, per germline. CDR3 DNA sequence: TGCGCCAGCAGCCCAGGGACTAGCGGGACCTACGAGCAGTACTTC. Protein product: CASSPGTSGTYEQYF.

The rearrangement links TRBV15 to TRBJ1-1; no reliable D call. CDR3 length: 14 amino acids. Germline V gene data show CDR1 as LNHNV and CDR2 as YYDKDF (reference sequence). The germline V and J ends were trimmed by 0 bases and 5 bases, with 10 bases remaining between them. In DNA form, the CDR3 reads TGTGCCACCAGCAGAGAGGTGGGAGAAACTGAAGCTTTCTTT. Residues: CATSREVGETEAFF.

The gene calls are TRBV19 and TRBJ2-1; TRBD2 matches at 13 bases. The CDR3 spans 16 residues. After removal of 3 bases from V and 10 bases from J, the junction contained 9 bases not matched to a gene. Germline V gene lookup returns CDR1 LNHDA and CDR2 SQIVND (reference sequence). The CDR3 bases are TGTGCCAGTAGTATGATTTGGGGACTAGCGGGGCGGGAGCAGTTCTTC. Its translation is CASSMIWGLAGREQFF.

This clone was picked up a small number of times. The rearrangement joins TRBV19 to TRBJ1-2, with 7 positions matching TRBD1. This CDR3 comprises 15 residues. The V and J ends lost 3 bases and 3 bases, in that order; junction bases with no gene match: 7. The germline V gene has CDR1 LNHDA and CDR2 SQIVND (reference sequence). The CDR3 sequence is CASSISSGGDYGYTF. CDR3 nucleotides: TGTGCCAGTAGTATCTCCTCAGGGGGGGACTATGGCTACACCTTC. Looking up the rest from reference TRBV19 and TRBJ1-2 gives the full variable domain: DGGITQSPKYLFRKEGQNVTLSCEQNLNHDAMYWYRQDPGQGLRLIYYSQIVNDFQKGDIAEGYSVSREKKESFPLTVTSAQKNPTAFYLCASSISSGGDYGYTFGSGTRLTVV.

As DNA, the CDR3 is TGTGCCAGTAGTACGATACAGGTTCCCTATGGCTACACCTTC. Protein: CASSTIQVPYGYTF. The chain couples TRBV19 to TRBJ1-2; tentative D call: TRBD1 (5 bases). Trimming shortened V by 4 bases and J by 4 bases, and 13 bases separated the two germline ends. The CDR3 loop spans 14 amino acids. Per germline, CDR1 LNHDA and CDR2 SQIVND (reference sequence).

The CDR3 bases are TGTGCCAGTAGTATAGGAAAGTACTACGAGCAGTACTTC. Protein: CASSIGKYYEQYF. V and J are TRBV19 and TRBJ2-7; D call uncertain. The CDR3 contains 13 residues. Germline values: CDR1 LNHDA, CDR2 SQIVND (reference sequence). Trimming took off 1 base at V and 3 bases at J, with 7 bases between the two ends.

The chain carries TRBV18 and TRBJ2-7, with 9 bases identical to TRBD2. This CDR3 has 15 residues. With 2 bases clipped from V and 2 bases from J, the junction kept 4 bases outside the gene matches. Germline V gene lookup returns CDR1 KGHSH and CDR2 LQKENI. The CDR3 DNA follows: TGTGCCAGCTCACCAACTAGGACTAGCGCCTACGAGCAGTACTTC. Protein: CASSPTRTSAYEQYF.